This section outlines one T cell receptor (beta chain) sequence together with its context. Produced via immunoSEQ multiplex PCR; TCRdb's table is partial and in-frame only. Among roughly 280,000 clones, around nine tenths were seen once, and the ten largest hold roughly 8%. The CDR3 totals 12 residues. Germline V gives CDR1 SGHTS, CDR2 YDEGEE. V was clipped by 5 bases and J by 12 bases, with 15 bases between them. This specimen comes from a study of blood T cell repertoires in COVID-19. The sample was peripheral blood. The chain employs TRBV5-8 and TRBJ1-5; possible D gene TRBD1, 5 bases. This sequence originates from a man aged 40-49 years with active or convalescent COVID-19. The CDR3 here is CASRPDSRFQHF. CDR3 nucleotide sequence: TGTGCCAGCAGACCAGACAGTAGGTTCCAGCATTTT.